The next 22 T cell receptor beta chains were all read from a single sample in a study of blood T cell repertoires in COVID-19 (dated by TCRdb to about 2020). Library method: the immunoSEQ multiplex PCR assay. The table comes from immuneACCESS by way of TCRdb, which keeps in-frame sequences with V and J called. Part of the clones is missing from these tables; in studies checked, under half for an unresolved V gene and the rest for unknown reasons. The sample profile shows some 16,000 clones; 70% to 90% of them were found once. 30% to 35% of the sample lies in the top ten. Material for sequencing was peripheral blood. These receptors all come from a man in his 70s in a cohort sampled during active COVID-19.

The CDR3 nucleotides are TGTGCCAGCAGGGCCGTAACAGGGGTGAAAGAAAGAAATGAGCAGTTCTTC. Protein: CASRAVTGVKERNEQFF. V and J are TRBV2 and TRBJ2-1; TRBD1 matches at 7 bases. The length of the CDR3 is 17 residues. V lost 6 bases, J lost 7 bases, and 18 bases stayed unmatched. Per the germline V gene, CDR1 is SNHLY and CDR2 is FYNNEI.

The chain employs TRBV5-1 and TRBJ2-1; the match to TRBD1 covers 8 bases. The CDR3 spans 14 residues. Germline-derived CDR1 and CDR2 are SGHRS and YFSETQ. J was trimmed by 2 bases and V by 4 bases; bases with no gene match: 2. For the CDR3, the DNA is TGCGCCAGCAGCAAGGACAGGGCCTACAATGAGCAGTTCTTC. Translation: CASSKDRAYNEQFF.

The chain carries TRBV15 and TRBJ2-2, with a possible D match to TRBD2 (5 bases). Germline V gene data show CDR1 as LNHNV and CDR2 as YYDKDF (reference sequence). This CDR3 contains 16 residues. Trimming shortened V by 0 bases and J by 1 base, and 9 bases separated the two germline ends. The chain's CDR3 is CATSREGSGNTGELFF. In DNA, the CDR3 is TGTGCCACCAGCAGAGAGGGGAGCGGGAACACCGGGGAGCTGTTTTTT.

This chain uses TRBV28 with TRBJ2-1; D is perhaps TRBD1 (6 bases). CDR3 size: 14 residues. Germline CDR1 MDHEN, CDR2 SYDVKM. The V and J ends lost 6 bases and 4 bases respectively, with 13 bases between them. CDR3 loop: CASSPGQLYNEQFF. In nucleotides, the CDR3 is TGTGCCAGCAGCCCAGGACAGCTGTACAATGAGCAGTTCTTC.

The V and J genes are TRBV6-5 and TRBJ1-6; no clear D gene. The V gene's germline CDR1 is MNHEY and CDR2 SVGAGI. Trimming stripped 7 bases from V and 6 bases from J, with 4 bases between. The CDR3 loop spans 11 amino acids. As DNA, the CDR3 is TGTGCCAGCAAGAGTAATTCACCCCTCCACTTT. This encodes CASKSNSPLHF.

V gene TRBV28 combines with J gene TRBJ2-7; 9 bases are a match to TRBD1. The junction had 3 bases not matched to a gene; V was cut back by 6 bases and J by 3 bases. This CDR3 comprises 13 residues. CDR1 MDHEN and CDR2 SYDVKM come from the germline V gene. CDR3 amino acids: CASRGQGFYEQYF. CDR3 DNA: TGTGCCAGCAGAGGACAGGGGTTCTACGAGCAGTACTTC. The variable domain in full, completed from reference TRBV28 and TRBJ2-7, reads DVKVTQSSRYLVKRTGEKVFLECVQDMDHENMFWYRQDPGLGLRLIYFSYDVKMKEKGDIPEGYSVSREKKERFSLILESASTNQTSMYLCASRGQGFYEQYFGPGTRLTVT.

The rearrangement joins TRBV10-3 to TRBJ1-5; TRBD1 is a possible D gene (5 bases). Germline V gene lookup returns CDR1 ENHRY and CDR2 SYGVKD. CDR3 length: 18 residues. With 0 bases removed from V and 0 bases from J, the gap between germline ends came to 15 bases. The CDR3 sequence is CAISESGGAVYSNQPQHF. CDR3 DNA: TGTGCCATCAGTGAGTCCGGCGGGGCAGTATATAGCAATCAGCCCCAGCATTTT.

The chain is built from TRBV4-1 and TRBJ2-7; possible D gene TRBD1, 6 bases. This CDR3 has 15 residues. Germline CDR1 MGHRA, CDR2 YSYEKL. The V and J ends lost 0 bases and 1 base respectively, with 10 bases between them. The CDR3 sequence: CASSQEDRTSYEQYF. As DNA, the CDR3 is TGCGCCAGCAGCCAAGAAGACAGGACTTCCTACGAGCAGTACTTC.

As regards this clone: An end of the junction does not agree with germline; a read error may underlie this. The rearrangement uses TRBV4-3 and TRBJ2-1; D may be TRBD2 (6 bases). CDR3 size: 15 residues. Germline V gene sequence: CDR1 LGHNA, CDR2 YSLEER. This chain's CDR3 is CASRQGWEAVNEQFF. The CDR3 DNA follows: TGCGCCAGCAGACAAGGGTGGGAGGCGGTCAATGAGCAGTTCTTC.

This chain connects TRBV6-8 to TRBJ2-1; 9 positions match TRBD1. This CDR3 contains 15 residues. The V segment lost 5 bases and the J segment 3 bases; nucleotides outside the gene matches: 5. In germline, CDR1 is MNHGY, CDR2 SAAAGT. The CDR3 DNA reads as TGTGCCAGCAGTCCCCCGGGACAGGGCTACAATGAGCAGTTCTTC. Protein product: CASSPPGQGYNEQFF.

This chain links TRBV11-2 with TRBJ2-2; D possibly corresponds to TRBD1 (6 bases). Germline V gene lookup returns CDR1 SGHAT and CDR2 FQNNGV. V lost 7 bases, J lost 7 bases, and 19 bases lay in between. The CDR3 covers 15 residues. The chain's CDR3 is CASKTLQGAVGELFF. CDR3 nucleotide sequence: TGTGCCAGCAAAACCCTACAGGGTGCTGTCGGGGAGCTGTTTTTT.

The gene calls are TRBV11-2 and TRBJ1-5; no firm D call. With 2 bases removed from V and 3 bases from J, the gap between germline ends came to 5 bases. Germline values: CDR1 SGHAT, CDR2 FQNNGV. The CDR3 contains 13 residues. The CDR3 DNA sequence: TGTGCCAGCAGCTTAACAGACAATCAGCCCCAGCATTTT. Encoded protein: CASSLTDNQPQHF.

V and J are TRBV4-3 and TRBJ2-4; a weak D match, TRBD2 (5 bases). Germline CDR1 reads LGHNA; CDR2 reads YSLEER. This CDR3 has 17 residues. Trimming pared 0 bases from V and 3 bases from J, leaving 15 bases between. DNA of the CDR3: TGCGCCAGCAGCCAAGATCACGGGGAGTGGGGCAAAAACATTCAGTACTTC. Translation: CASSQDHGEWGKNIQYF.

The chain couples TRBV9 to TRBJ2-1, with 8 nucleotides matching TRBD1. The CDR3 is 16 residues long. Germline V CDR1 and CDR2: SGDLS, YYNGEE. V lost 2 bases to trimming and J lost 9 bases; unmatched junction nucleotides: 13. CDR3 amino acids: CASSVPGGAGQVEQFF. The CDR3 DNA is TGTGCCAGCAGCGTTCCAGGGGGCGCTGGCCAGGTTGAGCAGTTCTTC.

The CDR3 DNA reads as TGTGCCACCAGCAACGAGCGGGAGCTTTATTACAATGAGCAGTTCTTC. Protein: CATSNERELYYNEQFF. V is TRBV15 and J is TRBJ2-1, with 8 bases lining up with TRBD2. Germline CDR1 and CDR2: LNHNV and YYDKDF (reference sequence). The CDR3 is 16 amino acids. V dropped 4 bases and J dropped 4; count of bases not matched to a gene: 9.

The rearrangement uses TRBV30 and TRBJ2-2; possibly TRBD2 for D (5 bases). This CDR3 has 14 amino acids. Germline V gene sequence: CDR1 GTSNPN, CDR2 SVGIG (reference sequence). V was trimmed by 3 bases and J by 2 bases, leaving 10 bases between them. The CDR3 DNA sequence: TGTGCCTGGAGCCGGGGAACTAACACCGGGGAGCTGTTTTTT. It specifies CAWSRGTNTGELFF.

The chain couples TRBV19 to TRBJ2-6; TRBD2 is a possible D gene (6 bases). The CDR3 loop spans 14 amino acids. Germline loops: CDR1 LNHDA, CDR2 SQIVND (reference sequence). V was clipped by 5 bases and J by 4 bases, with 9 bases between them. CDR3 in amino acids: CASSGTGGANVLTF. The CDR3, as DNA: TGTGCCAGTAGTGGGACTGGAGGGGCCAACGTCCTGACTTTC. The variable domain in full, completed from reference TRBV19 and TRBJ2-6, reads DGGITQSPKYLFRKEGQNVTLSCEQNLNHDAMYWYRQDPGQGLRLIYYSQIVNDFQKGDIAEGYSVSREKKESFPLTVTSAQKNPTAFYLCASSGTGGANVLTFGAGSRLTVL.

The chain joins TRBV7-3 to TRBJ2-2, with D possibly TRBD2 on 5 matching bases. The V and J ends lost 6 bases and 5 bases respectively, with 10 bases between them. Germline V lookup: CDR1 SGHTA, CDR2 FQGTGA. This CDR3 comprises 13 residues. The DNA for the CDR3 is TGTGCCAGCAGTACACGGAGGACCGGGGAGCTGTTTTTT. Translating gives CASSTRRTGELFF.

In its sample, this clone was seen a few times. The chain uses TRBV24-1 and TRBJ1-5, with unresolved D. The germline V gene has CDR1 KGHDR and CDR2 SFDVKD. Trimming cost V 3 bases and J 4 bases, with 9 bases left between them. The CDR3 spans 14 residues. The CDR3 reads CATSDRGENQPQHF. The CDR3 nucleotides are TGTGCCACCAGTGATCGAGGTGAAAATCAGCCCCAGCATTTT.

V gene TRBV19 combines with J gene TRBJ2-7; tentative D call: TRBD1 (5 bases). The length of the CDR3 is 14 residues. Trimming left V 0 bases short and J 6 bases short, with 12 bases between. The germline gives CDR1 LNHDA, CDR2 SQIVND (reference sequence). CDR3 nucleotide sequence: TGTGCCAGTAGTATAGATCCCAGGGTACGCGAGCAGTACTTC. It encodes CASSIDPRVREQYF.

The chain is built from TRBV28 and TRBJ1-5; 8 nucleotides match TRBD1. Trimming at V came to 6 bases and at J to 9 bases, leaving 4 bases not matched to a gene. CDR1 is MDHEN, CDR2 SYDVKM, per germline. CDR3 length equals 12 residues. The CDR3 region has the DNA TGTGCCAGCAGAAGGACAGGGAGGCCCCAGCATTTT. Protein: CASRRTGRPQHF.

The CDR3 DNA reads TGTGCCAGCAGTGAGGGCTGGGGCTCTCGCTACACCTTC. It yields the protein CASSEGWGSRYTF. The chain links TRBV2 to TRBJ1-2, with D possibly matching TRBD1 (5 bases). V lost 3 bases and J lost 9, with 14 bases in between. The V gene's germline CDR1 is SNHLY and CDR2 FYNNEI. This CDR3 has 13 amino acids.